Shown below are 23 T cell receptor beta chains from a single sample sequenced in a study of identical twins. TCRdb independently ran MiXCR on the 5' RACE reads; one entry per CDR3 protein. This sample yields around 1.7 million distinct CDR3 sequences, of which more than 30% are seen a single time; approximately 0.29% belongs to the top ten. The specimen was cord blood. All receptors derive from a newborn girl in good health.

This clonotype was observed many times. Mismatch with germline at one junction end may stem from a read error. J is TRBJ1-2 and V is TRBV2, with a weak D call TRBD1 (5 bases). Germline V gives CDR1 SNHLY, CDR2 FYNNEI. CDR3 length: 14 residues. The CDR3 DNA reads TGTGCCAGCAGCGAAGGGGTCTCCAACTATGGCTACACCTTC. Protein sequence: CASSEGVSNYGYTF.

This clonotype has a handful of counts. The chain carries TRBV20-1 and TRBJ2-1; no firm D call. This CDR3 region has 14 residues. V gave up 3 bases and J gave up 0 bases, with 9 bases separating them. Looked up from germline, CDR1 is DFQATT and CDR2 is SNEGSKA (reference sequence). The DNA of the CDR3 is TGCAGTGCTAGTGGGTTACCCTCCTACAATGAGCAGTTCTTC. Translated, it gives CSASGLPSYNEQFF.

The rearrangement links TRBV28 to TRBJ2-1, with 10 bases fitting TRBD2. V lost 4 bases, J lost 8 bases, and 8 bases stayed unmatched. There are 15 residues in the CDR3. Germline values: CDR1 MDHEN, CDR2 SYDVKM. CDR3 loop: CASSSLAGVRDEQFF. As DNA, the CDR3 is TGTGCCAGCAGTTCCCTAGCGGGAGTGAGGGATGAGCAGTTCTTC.

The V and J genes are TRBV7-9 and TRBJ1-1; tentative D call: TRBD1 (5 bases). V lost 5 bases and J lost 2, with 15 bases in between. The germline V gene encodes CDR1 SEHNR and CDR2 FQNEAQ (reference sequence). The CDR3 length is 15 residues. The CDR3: CASSGHRSLNTEAFF. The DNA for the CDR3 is TGTGCCAGCAGCGGTCACAGGTCCCTTAACACTGAAGCTTTCTTT.

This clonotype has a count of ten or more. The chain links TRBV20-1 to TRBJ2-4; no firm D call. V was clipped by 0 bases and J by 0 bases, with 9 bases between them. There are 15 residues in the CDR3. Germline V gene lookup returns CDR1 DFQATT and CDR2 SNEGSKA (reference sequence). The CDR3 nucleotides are TGCAGTGCTAGAGATAAGCTACTAGCCAAAAACATTCAGTACTTC. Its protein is CSARDKLLAKNIQYF.

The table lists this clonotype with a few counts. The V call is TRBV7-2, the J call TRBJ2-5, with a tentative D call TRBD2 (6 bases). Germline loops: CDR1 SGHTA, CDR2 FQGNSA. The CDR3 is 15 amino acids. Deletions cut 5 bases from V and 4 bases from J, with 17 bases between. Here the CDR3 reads CASSTDYNRRETQYF. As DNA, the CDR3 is TGTGCCAGCAGCACGGACTATAACAGGAGAGAGACCCAGTACTTC.

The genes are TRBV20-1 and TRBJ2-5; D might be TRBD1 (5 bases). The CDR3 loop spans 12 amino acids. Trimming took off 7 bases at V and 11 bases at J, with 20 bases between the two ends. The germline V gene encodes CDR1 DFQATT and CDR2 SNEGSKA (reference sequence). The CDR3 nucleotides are TGCAGTGGGAGACAGAACCCCAATGAGCAGTACTTC. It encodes CSGRQNPNEQYF.

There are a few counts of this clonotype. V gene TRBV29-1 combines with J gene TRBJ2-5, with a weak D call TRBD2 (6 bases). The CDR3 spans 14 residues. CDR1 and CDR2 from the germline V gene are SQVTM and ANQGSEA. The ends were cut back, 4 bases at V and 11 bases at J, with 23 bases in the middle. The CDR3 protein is CSVGYSGYSNEQYF. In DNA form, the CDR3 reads TGCAGCGTTGGGTACAGCGGGTATTCCAATGAGCAGTACTTC.

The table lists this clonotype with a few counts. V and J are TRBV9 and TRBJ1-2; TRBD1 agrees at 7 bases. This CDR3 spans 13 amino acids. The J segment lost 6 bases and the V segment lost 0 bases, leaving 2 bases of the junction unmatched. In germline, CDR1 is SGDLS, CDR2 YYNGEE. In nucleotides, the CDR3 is TGTGCCAGCAGCGTAGCTGACAGGGATGGCTACACCTTC. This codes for CASSVADRDGYTF.

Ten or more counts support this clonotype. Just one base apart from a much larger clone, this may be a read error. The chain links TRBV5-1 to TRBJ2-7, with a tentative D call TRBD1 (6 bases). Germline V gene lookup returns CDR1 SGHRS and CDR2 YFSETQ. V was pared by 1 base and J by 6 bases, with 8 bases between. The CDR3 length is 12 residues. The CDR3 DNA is TGCGCCAGCAGCTTGACAGGGTTCGAGCAGTACTTC. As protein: CASSLTGFEQYF.

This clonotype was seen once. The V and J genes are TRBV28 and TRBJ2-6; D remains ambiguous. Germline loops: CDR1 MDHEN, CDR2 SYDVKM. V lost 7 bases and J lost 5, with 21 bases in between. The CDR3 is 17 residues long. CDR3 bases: TGTGCCAGCACCAGGACGGTCCACCGGCTGAGGGCCAACGTCCTGACTTTC. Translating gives CASTRTVHRLRANVLTF.

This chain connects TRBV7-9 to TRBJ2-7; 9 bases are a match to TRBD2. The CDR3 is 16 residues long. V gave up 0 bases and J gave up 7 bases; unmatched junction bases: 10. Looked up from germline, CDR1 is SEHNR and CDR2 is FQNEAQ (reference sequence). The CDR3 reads CASSLAPLAGNDEQYF. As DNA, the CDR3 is TGTGCCAGCAGCTTAGCGCCCCTAGCGGGAAACGATGAGCAGTACTTC.

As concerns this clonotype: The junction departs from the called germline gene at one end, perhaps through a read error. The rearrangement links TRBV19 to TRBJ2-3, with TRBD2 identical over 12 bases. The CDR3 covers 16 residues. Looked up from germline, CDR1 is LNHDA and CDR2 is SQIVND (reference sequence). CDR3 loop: CASSFPSGGDTDTQYF. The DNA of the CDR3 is TGTGCCAGTAGCTTCCCTAGCGGGGGGGACACAGACACGCAGTATTTT.

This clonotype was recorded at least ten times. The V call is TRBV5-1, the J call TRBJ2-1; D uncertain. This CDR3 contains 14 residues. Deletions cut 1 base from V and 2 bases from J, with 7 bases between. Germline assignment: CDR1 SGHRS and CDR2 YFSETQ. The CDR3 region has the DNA TGCGCCAGCAGCTTGTCCAGCCCCTACAATGAGCAGTTCTTC. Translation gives CASSLSSPYNEQFF. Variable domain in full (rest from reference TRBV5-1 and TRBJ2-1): KAGVTQTPRYLIKTRGQQVTLSCSPISGHRSVSWYQQTPGQGLQFLFEYFSETQRNKGNFPGRFSGRQFSNSRSEMNVSTLELGDSALYLCASSLSSPYNEQFFGPGTRLTVL.

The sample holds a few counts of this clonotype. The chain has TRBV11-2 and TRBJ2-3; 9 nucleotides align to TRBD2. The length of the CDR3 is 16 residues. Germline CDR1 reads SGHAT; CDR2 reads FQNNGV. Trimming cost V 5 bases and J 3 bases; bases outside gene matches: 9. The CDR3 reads CASSTRGGLRTDTQYF. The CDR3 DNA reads TGTGCCAGCAGCACGCGGGGGGGCCTCAGGACAGATACGCAGTATTTT.

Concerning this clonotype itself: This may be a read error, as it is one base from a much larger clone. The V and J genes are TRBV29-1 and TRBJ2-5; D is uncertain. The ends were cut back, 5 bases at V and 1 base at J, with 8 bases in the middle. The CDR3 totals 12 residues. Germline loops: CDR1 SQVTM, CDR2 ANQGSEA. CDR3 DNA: TGCAGCGTTTCACACTCCCAAGAGACCCAGTACTTC. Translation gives CSVSHSQETQYF.

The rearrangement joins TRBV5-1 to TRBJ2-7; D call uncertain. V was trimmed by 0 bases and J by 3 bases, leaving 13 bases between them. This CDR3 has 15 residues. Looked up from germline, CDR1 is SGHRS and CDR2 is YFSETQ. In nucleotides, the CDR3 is TGCGCCAGCAGCTTGGCTTCAGGAGAACTCTACGAGCAGTACTTC. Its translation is CASSLASGELYEQYF.

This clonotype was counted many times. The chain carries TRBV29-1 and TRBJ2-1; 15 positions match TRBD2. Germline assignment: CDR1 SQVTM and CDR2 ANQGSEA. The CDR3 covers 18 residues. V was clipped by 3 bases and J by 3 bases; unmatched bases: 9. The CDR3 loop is CSVDGLAGGITFYNEQFF. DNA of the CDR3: TGCAGCGTTGACGGACTAGCGGGAGGGATCACTTTCTACAATGAGCAGTTCTTC.

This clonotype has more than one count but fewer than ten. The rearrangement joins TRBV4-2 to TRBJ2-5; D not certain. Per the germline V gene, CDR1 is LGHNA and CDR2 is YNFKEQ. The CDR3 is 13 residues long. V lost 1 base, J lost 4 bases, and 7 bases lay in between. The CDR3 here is CASSQVRRETQYF. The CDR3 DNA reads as TGTGCCAGCAGCCAAGTCAGGAGAGAGACCCAGTACTTC.

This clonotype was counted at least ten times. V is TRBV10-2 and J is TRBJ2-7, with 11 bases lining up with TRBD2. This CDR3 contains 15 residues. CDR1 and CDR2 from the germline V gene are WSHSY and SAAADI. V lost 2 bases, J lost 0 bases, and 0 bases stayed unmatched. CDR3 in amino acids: CASSETSGSSYEQYF. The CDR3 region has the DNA TGCGCCAGCAGTGAGACTAGCGGGAGCTCCTACGAGCAGTACTTC.

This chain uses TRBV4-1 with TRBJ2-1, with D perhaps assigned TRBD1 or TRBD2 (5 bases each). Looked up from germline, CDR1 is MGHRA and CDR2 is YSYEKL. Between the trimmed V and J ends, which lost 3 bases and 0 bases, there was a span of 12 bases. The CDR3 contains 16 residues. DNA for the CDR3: TGCGCCAGCAGCCAGAGTACCGGGACCTCCTACAATGAGCAGTTCTTC. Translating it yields CASSQSTGTSYNEQFF.

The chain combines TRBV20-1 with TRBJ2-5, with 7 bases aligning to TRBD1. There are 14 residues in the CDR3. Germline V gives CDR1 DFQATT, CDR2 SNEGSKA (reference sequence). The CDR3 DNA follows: TGCAGAGTGCTAAGGGGACAGACTGGCGAGACCCAGTACTTC. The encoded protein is CRVLRGQTGETQYF.

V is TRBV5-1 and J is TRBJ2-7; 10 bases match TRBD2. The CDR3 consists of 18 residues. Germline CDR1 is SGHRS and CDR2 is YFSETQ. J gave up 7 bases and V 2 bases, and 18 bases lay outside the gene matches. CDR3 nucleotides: TGCGCCAGCAGCTTTACTAGCGGGAAATCGATAGCCTACAATGAGCAGTACTTC. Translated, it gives CASSFTSGKSIAYNEQYF.